This record covers a single T cell receptor beta chain. It has no known antigen specificity. Base qualities are missing; no much larger clone stands one base away. Trimming removed 2 bases from V and 9 bases from J; the gene matches leave 8 bases unexplained. The CDR3 runs 14 residues from the cysteine to the phenylalanine. This entry keeps only the CDR3 DNA: 42 bases, framed from base 1. The CDR1 and CDR2 encoded by the germline V gene are SGHTA and FQGNSA. The data originate from a study of cytomegalovirus exposure and HLA in healthy donors (dated by TCRdb to the late 2010s). With regard to the full study: In an earlier analysis of 450 to 750 of the donors, roughly 300 Gb of sequence data and 90 million to 120 million unique TCR beta sequences from about 180 million T cells were reported. An early release that covered several hundred HLA-typed donors contained about 300 gigabases of sequencing data and some 87 million unique TCR sequences. Of the 398 genotyped donors, 80% to 90% were placed in the genetic ancestry cluster associated with self-reported Caucasian donors. The aim of the study was to test whether cataloging public T cell receptors could identify signatures of past pathogen exposure. The study used immunosequencing to profile the T cell repertoires of approximately 690 subjects and linked those repertoires to cytomegalovirus serostatus. A separate validation cohort of about 110 different subjects was used in addition to the approximately 610-subject first cohort. The study combined high-throughput TCR immunosequencing, statistical association of individual TCRs with disease status, and machine learning to predict cytomegalovirus infection status. To study patterns of TCR occurrence, a later analysis re-analyzed previously published TCR beta repertoires from several hundred donors and added high-resolution HLA genotyping. In the later analysis, no new phenotypic data were used to find candidate immune exposures; instead, reliance was placed on TCR beta sequences and their occurrence across donors. An earlier analysis of approximately 580 of the donors used high-throughput TCR beta sequencing to judge whether each TCR beta V gene segment behaved as functional or pseudogenic. Alongside the repertoire data, information on donor age, sex, ethnicity and CMV serostatus was compiled. Genome-wide SNP genotypes for about 60% of the 666 donors were used in a later genetic analysis, which treated that subset as a discovery cohort. Every discovery cohort repertoire had been produced on one sequencing platform. Both class I and class II loci were covered by HLA typing, at four-digit resolution. Typing coverage varied by locus: 629-630 donors for A, B, C, DRB1 and DQB1; under 550 for DQA1; approximately 570 for DPA1; 450 to 480 for DPB1. Because of strong linkage in the cohort, a handful of DR-DQ haplotypes were treated as single units for association and clustering. Among a few hundred genotyped donors of the cohort, an average of around 240,000 unique TCR beta nucleotide sequences were sequenced per donor, roughly a sixth of them non-productive. Study-wide conclusions, independent of this receptor: Because counts were too low, about 15 rarely observed V segments, including chromosome 9 orphons, were left out of the earlier analysis of 587 of the donors. The cohort was sequenced for TCR beta chains only, and without alpha or paired-chain data the features that could be detected were limited. The 87-base-pair reads could not distinguish some IMGT-functional V segments, including TRBV6-2 and TRBV6-3, so those segments were excluded. According to a later analysis, TCR association rates differed among HLA loci, with DRB1 alleles showing the most associated TCRs and HLA-C alleles showing the fewest. Because HLA typing was missing for some donors at each locus, association tests included only the typed subset. A cluster of highly shared sequence variants was judged likely to represent a technical artifact of the sequencing pipeline. In a later analysis, HLA-associated TCR beta chains were found to be more clonally expanded and to have lower generation probabilities than equally common non-associated chains. According to a later analysis, most CMV-associated TCR beta chains appeared to be HLA-restricted, and the HLA associations seemed to be driven largely by CMV exposure. The study listed approximately 150 TCR beta chains as associated with cytomegalovirus. Roughly uniform sequencing depth across donors was assumed in presence/absence analyses, although this assumption may not hold. A further reported finding was that TCR beta sequences accurately predicted the HLA-A and HLA-B alleles for most subjects in the first cohort. CMV serostatus was the only immune exposure information available for the cohort. Several of the top co-occurrence clusters appeared to be linked to parvovirus B19, influenza, CMV and Epstein-Barr virus, according to a later analysis. The authors suggested that the approach could potentially be extended to other disease states and immunological phenotypes. Assigning TCR associations to individual alleles was difficult when HLA alleles, especially DR and DQ, strongly co-occurred. Compared with the approximately 670-donor mean, donors in an Asian-associated ancestry cluster had fewer N-insertions in productive TCRs, according to a later genetic analysis. In a later analysis, over 15,000 TCR beta sequences were associated with specific HLA alleles at a false discovery rate of 0.05. Most TCR sequences were seen in very few donors, while some public TCRs were found in many individuals. In both the original and validation cohorts, the classifier was reported to diagnose cytomegalovirus status with high specificity and sensitivity. In an earlier analysis of some 500 of the donors, most TCR beta V segments were observed in productive rearrangements about 90% or about 30% of the time, broadly matching IMGT annotations. Linkage disequilibrium might explain the correlated functional status among segregating V segments, but an unknown experimental factor could not be ruled out. Three of the identified cytomegalovirus-associated TCR beta chains were confirmed in vitro to be specific for cytomegalovirus antigens. V-gene and J-gene trimming of TCR beta chains was associated with a missense DCLRE1C variant in a later genetic analysis, and the association was replicated in an independent cohort.

The cohort consisted of some 730 healthy bone marrow donors. Cohort members were all nominally healthy when sampled, although unrecorded immune exposures were likely present. The donor was CMV seropositive and was included in the group of approximately 310 seropositive cohort members. Every donor gave a peripheral blood sample, and the peripheral blood mononuclear cells from that sample were used for TCR beta sequencing. Genomic DNA was extracted from the blood cell samples with the Qiagen DNeasy Blood Extraction Kit. Library preparation used the immunoSEQ multiplex PCR assay. A mixture of 60 forward primers for TCR Vbeta segments and 13 reverse primers for TCR Jbeta segments was used in the multiplex PCR. The CDR3 region of rearranged TCR beta genes was amplified from genomic DNA by a multiplex PCR assay. Amplified TCR beta libraries were sequenced as 87-base-pair reads on the Illumina HiSeq System. Processing in the source paper ran as follows. Across the 666 repertoires, a later analysis counted approximately 75 million unique TCR beta chains, approximately 12 million of which were shared by at least two donors. To remove PCR and sequencing errors, raw reads were error-corrected and collapsed into unique sequences using a nearest-neighbor algorithm that merged closely related sequences. CDR3 sequences were aligned to IMGT reference sequences to assign V, D and J gene segments. For a sequence to be retained, a match of at least six nucleotides was required to both a V gene segment and a J gene segment. Rearrangements were called productive when the CDR3 lacked stop codons and stayed in frame with V and J; all others were non-productive. CDR3 was defined by IMGT convention, running from the second conserved V-encoded cysteine to the conserved J-encoded phenylalanine. The earlier analysis of fewer than 700 of the donors excluded sequences that lacked an unambiguous match to a single V gene segment. An earlier analysis of just under 600 of the donors called V segments functional above 56.7% productive rearrangements and segregating when the between-donor standard deviation exceeded 5%. To diagnose cytomegalovirus status from the catalog of TCR beta chain sequences, a statistical classification framework was built. In a later analysis, V and J genes were assigned by comparing TCR nucleotide sequences against IMGT/GENE-DB human TR gene sequences. A later analysis assigned CDR3 sequences and most-parsimonious VDJ recombination scenarios with the TCRdist pipeline. A later analysis defined each TCR beta chain by its CDR3 amino acid sequence plus V-gene family, and excluded reads lacking a unique V-gene family. In a later analysis, a few hundred highly shared, low-generation-probability nucleotide sequences were removed to address suspected cross-contamination and a sequencing artifact. In a later analysis, a clonal expansion index for each public chain was calculated from normalized within-repertoire ranks of inferred template counts. In a later analysis, generation probabilities were computed with a VDJ recombination model fitted to out-of-frame rearrangements, and the resulting probabilities were checked against IGoR. In a later analysis, hypergeometric tests were used to score TCR-TCR, TCR-HLA and TCR-CMV co-occurrence, with a repertoire-size bias correction applied to TCR pairs. A later analysis estimated false discovery rates by permuting HLA or CMV assignments 20 times. In a later analysis, co-occurring TCRs were grouped with DBSCAN, and TCRdist sequence similarity was added when clustering was performed within HLA-allele-positive subsets. Repertoires with fewer than 30,000 or more than 120,000 public chains were left out of co-occurrence clustering, as were about 5 repertoires with anomalous nucleotide sharing. TCRdb stores this immuneACCESS table with in-frame sequences only. Part of the clones is absent; in the studies checked, under half of the shortfall reflects unresolved V genes, and no reason is known for the rest. V and J calls and clone size are as listed in that table; D and trimming were resolved from the DNA. The sample records tens of thousands of clones, about 70% of which are singletons. Around 7.6% of the sample goes to the ten largest clones.

The chain couples TRBV7-2 to TRBJ1-1; 8 of the junction bases match TRBD1. Specimen: PBMCs. The source is a man aged 35 to 55 in good health and CMV-seropositive. The CDR3: CASSLNGQGGKAFF. Here is the DNA: TGTGCCAGCAGCTTAAACGGACAGGGTGGGAAAGCTTTCTTT.